These 10 T cell receptor beta chains were sequenced from one sample in a study of cytomegalovirus exposure and HLA in healthy donors. Amplification used 60 Vbeta primers and 13 Jbeta primers. Sequenced by immunoSEQ multiplex PCR; TCRdb stores in-frame clones only, minus some. This table has some 95,000 clones, about 67% appearing once. Sequenced material: PBMCs. The receptors stem from a man aged 25 to 40 in good health and CMV-seronegative.

CDR3 DNA sequence: TGTGCCAGCAGTTTATACCAGGGGTCGGGGGAGCAGTACTTC. Translated: CASSLYQGSGEQYF. The chain combines TRBV28 with TRBJ2-7; TRBD1 is a possible D gene (6 bases). Trimming took off 1 base at V and 7 bases at J, with 14 bases between the two ends. CDR3 size: 14 residues. The germline gives CDR1 MDHEN, CDR2 SYDVKM.

The V and J genes are TRBV30 and TRBJ2-3, with TRBD1 matching 7 bases. The CDR3 totals 13 residues. V gave up 2 bases and J gave up 3 bases; unmatched junction bases: 2. Germline CDR1 reads GTSNPN; CDR2 reads SVGIG (reference sequence). The CDR3 DNA follows: TGTGCCTGGAGTAAGACAGGGACAGATACGCAGTATTTT. Protein sequence: CAWSKTGTDTQYF.

Here the CDR3 reads CASSLATSGLTDTQYF. The CDR3 bases are TGTGCCAGCAGCTTAGCAACTAGCGGCCTCACAGATACGCAGTATTTT. The rearrangement joins TRBV7-9 to TRBJ2-3, with 8 positions matching TRBD2. The V gene end was trimmed by 0 bases and the J gene end by 2 bases; junction bases not matched to a gene: 4. CDR1 is SEHNR and CDR2 is FQNEAQ in the germline V gene (reference sequence). The CDR3 contains 16 residues.

The CDR3 loop reads CASSFTGVEGYTF. The CDR3 DNA sequence: TGTGCCAGCAGCTTTACAGGGGTAGAGGGCTACACCTTC. V gene TRBV7-8 combines with J gene TRBJ1-2; TRBD1 matches 7 bases. Unmatched junction bases numbered 6, after V lost 3 bases and J lost 8 bases. The germline V gene encodes CDR1 SGHVS and CDR2 FQNEAQ. There are 13 residues in the CDR3.

This chain joins TRBV27 and TRBJ1-2, with D possibly being TRBD1 (5 bases). This CDR3 comprises 14 residues. Per germline, CDR1 MNHEY and CDR2 SMNVEV (reference sequence). The V end lost 6 bases, the J end lost 5 bases, and 16 bases lay between the germline ends. CDR3 sequence (DNA): TGTGCCAGCAGATCGGACTTTGGGGGGTATGGCTACACCTTC. Residues: CASRSDFGGYGYTF.

There are a few counts of this clone. The CDR3 DNA sequence: TGTGCCAGCAGTGAATTAAACGAGCAGTACTTC. Protein sequence: CASSELNEQYF. This chain uses TRBV6-1 with TRBJ2-7; no reliable D call. The length of the CDR3 is 11 residues. Germline values: CDR1 MNHNS, CDR2 SASEGT. With 2 bases removed from V and 5 bases from J, the gap between germline ends came to 4 bases.

This clone showed up just once. The V call is TRBV28, the J call TRBJ2-3; 11 bases map to TRBD2. From germline, CDR1 is MDHEN and CDR2 SYDVKM. The CDR3 length is 16 residues. V dropped 4 bases and J dropped 11; count of bases not matched to a gene: 14. The CDR3 region is CASSSYSGRAGEGQYF. The CDR3 bases are TGTGCCAGCAGTTCCTATAGCGGGAGGGCCGGGGAAGGGCAGTATTTT.

The chain couples TRBV28 to TRBJ2-1, with D unclear. The CDR3 is 12 amino acids. In germline, CDR1 is MDHEN, CDR2 SYDVKM. V lost 10 bases to trimming and J lost 6 bases, with 13 bases between them. The CDR3 is CATYRFGNEQFF. CDR3 coding DNA: TGTGCCACCTACCGTTTCGGCAATGAGCAGTTCTTC.

The chain employs TRBV13 and TRBJ1-2; D is perhaps TRBD1 (5 bases). Germline CDR1 is PRHDT and CDR2 is FYEKMQ (reference sequence). V was cut by 4 bases and J by 6 bases, with 15 bases left in between. The CDR3 sequence is 14 residues long. The CDR3 region is CASSSRGGFHGYTF. The CDR3 coding sequence is TGTGCCAGCAGCTCCCGCGGGGGTTTTCATGGCTACACCTTC.

The genes are TRBV28 and TRBJ1-1; 7 bases match TRBD1. V lost 5 bases, J lost 7 bases, and 7 bases stayed unmatched. The CDR3 covers 13 residues. Per the germline V gene, CDR1 is MDHEN and CDR2 is SYDVKM. CDR3 sequence reads: CASSGGGTVEAFF. As DNA, the CDR3 is TGTGCCAGCAGTGGGGGTGGGACAGTTGAAGCTTTCTTT.